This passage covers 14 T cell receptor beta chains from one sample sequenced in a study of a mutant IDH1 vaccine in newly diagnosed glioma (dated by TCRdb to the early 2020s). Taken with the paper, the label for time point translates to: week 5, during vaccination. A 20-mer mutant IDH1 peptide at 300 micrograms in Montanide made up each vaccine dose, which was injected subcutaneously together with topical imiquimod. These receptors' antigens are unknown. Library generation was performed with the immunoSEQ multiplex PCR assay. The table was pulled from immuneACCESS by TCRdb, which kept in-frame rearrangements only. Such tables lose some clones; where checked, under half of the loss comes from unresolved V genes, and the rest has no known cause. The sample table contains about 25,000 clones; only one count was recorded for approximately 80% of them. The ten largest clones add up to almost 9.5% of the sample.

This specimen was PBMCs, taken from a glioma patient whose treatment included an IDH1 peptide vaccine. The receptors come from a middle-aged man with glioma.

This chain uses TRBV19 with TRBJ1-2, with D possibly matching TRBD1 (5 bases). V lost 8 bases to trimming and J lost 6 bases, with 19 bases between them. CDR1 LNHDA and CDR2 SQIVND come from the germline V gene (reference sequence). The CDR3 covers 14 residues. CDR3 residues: CASLPPGTPDGYTF. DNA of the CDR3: TGTGCCAGTCTACCCCCAGGGACTCCCGATGGCTACACCTTC.

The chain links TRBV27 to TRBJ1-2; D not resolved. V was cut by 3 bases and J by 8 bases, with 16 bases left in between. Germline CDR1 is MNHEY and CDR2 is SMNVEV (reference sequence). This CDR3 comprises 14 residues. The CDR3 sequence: CASSLRATLGGYTF. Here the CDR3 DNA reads TGTGCCAGCAGTTTGCGAGCTACATTGGGCGGCTACACCTTC.

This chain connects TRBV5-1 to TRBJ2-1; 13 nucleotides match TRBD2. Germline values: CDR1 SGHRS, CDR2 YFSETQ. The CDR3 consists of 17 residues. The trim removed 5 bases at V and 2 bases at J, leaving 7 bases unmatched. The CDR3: CASRWTSGSPTYNEQFF. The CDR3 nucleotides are TGCGCCAGCAGGTGGACTAGCGGGAGTCCAACCTACAATGAGCAGTTCTTC.

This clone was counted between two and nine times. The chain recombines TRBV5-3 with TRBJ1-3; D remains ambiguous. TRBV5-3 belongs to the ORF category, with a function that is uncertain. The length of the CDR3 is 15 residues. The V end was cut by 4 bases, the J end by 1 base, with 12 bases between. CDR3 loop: CARSPREWSGNTIYF. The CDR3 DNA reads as TGTGCCAGAAGCCCTAGGGAATGGTCTGGAAACACCATATATTTT.

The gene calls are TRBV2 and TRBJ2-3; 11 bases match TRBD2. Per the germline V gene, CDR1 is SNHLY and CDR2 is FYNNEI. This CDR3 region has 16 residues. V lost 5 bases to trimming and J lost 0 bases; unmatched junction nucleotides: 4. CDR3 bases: TGTGCCAGCAGTCCCCTAGCGGGAGGTAGCACAGATACGCAGTATTTT. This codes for CASSPLAGGSTDTQYF.

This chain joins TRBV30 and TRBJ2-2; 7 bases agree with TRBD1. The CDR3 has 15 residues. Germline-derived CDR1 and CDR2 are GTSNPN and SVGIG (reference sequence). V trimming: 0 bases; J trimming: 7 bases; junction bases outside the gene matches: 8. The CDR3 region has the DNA TGTGCCTGGAGTGTCGTTAGGGGGCGGAACGGGGAGCTGTTTTTT. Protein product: CAWSVVRGRNGELFF.

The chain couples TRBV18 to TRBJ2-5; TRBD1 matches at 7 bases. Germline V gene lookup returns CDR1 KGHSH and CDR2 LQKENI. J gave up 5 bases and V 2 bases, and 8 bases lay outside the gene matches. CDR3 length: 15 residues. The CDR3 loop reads CASSPSEGAWETQYF. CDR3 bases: TGTGCCAGCTCACCAAGTGAGGGGGCTTGGGAGACCCAGTACTTC.

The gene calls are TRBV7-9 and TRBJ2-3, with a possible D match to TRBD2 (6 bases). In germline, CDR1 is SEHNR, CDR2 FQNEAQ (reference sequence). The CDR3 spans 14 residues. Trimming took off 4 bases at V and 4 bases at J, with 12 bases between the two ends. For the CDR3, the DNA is TGTGCCAGCAGCTCCTACTGGGGGGCAGATACGCAGTATTTT. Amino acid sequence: CASSSYWGADTQYF.

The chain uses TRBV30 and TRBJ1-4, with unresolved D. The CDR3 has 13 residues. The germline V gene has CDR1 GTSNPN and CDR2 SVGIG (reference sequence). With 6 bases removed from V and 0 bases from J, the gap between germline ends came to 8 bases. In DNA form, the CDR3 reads TGTGCCTGCGGAGGAACAACTAATGAAAAACTGTTTTTT. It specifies CACGGTTNEKLFF.

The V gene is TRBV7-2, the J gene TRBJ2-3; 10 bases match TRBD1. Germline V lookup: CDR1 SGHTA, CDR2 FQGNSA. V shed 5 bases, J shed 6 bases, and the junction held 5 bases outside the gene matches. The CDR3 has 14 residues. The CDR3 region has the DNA TGTGCCAGCAGCCCGGGGACAGGGGCGGATACGCAGTATTTT. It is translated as CASSPGTGADTQYF.

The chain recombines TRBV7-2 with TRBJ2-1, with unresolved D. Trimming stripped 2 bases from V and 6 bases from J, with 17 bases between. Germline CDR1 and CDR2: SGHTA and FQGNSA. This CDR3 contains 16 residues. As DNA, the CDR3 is TGTGCCAGCAGCTTAATTGCCCCCGGTTCGGGCAATGAGCAGTTCTTC. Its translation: CASSLIAPGSGNEQFF.

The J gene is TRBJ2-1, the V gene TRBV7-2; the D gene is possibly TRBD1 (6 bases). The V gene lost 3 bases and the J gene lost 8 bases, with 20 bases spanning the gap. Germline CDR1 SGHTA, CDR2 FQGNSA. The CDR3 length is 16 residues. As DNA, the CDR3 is TGTGCCAGCAGCTTCTTAACAGGGCCCGCTGGGGATGAGCAGTTCTTC. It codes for CASSFLTGPAGDEQFF.

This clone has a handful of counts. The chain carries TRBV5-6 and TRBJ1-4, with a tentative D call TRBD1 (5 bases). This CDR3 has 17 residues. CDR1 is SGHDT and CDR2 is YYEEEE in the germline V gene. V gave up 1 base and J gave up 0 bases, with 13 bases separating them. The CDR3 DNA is TGTGCCAGCAGCTTGTGGGACCCAAGATCAACTAATGAAAAACTGTTTTTT. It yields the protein CASSLWDPRSTNEKLFF.

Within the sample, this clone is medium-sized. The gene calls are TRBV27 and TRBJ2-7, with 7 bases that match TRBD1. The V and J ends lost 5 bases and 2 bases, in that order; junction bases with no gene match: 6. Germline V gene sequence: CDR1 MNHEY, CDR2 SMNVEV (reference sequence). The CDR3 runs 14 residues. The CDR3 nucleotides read TGTGCCAGCAGTACCGGGACAGACACCTACGAGCAGTACGTC. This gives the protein CASSTGTDTYEQYV.